A selection of T cell receptor beta chains follows, all from one sample in a study of CD8 T cells in ankylosing spondylitis. TCRdb redid the calling of the 5' RACE reads with MiXCR, one entry per CDR3 protein. The sample holds some 200,000 distinct CDR3 sequences, roughly 24% seen once. The source material was blood, either unsorted or a sorted T cell fraction (not recorded which). Source of these receptors: a male donor with ankylosing spondylitis or in good health (not recorded which). The CDR3 runs from the conserved cysteine through the conserved F or W. Fields, in order: J gene, D gene, V gene, clone size, CDR3 DNA, CDR3 protein. A D gene is named only where the DNA matches it firmly. A clone size is listed for some rows: how often the clone was seen (once, few, many), or a class if it is expanded.

TRBJ2-1 | TRBD1 | TRBV15 | many | TGTGCCACCAGCATACGACAGGGGGGCAACGGTGAGCAGTTCTTC | CATSIRQGGNGEQFF
TRBJ1-5 | - | TRBV7-2 | - | TGTGCCAGCAGCTTGGTCAGTCAGCCCCAGCATTTT | CASSLVSQPQHF
TRBJ2-7 | TRBD2 | TRBV7-3 | - | TGTGCCAGCAGCTCTCATAGCGGGAGCTACGAGCAGTACTTC | CASSSHSGSYEQYF
TRBJ1-4 | - | TRBV20-1 | - | TGCAGTGCTAGCAGACAGACCAATGAAAAACTGTTTTTT | CSASRQTNEKLFF
TRBJ2-5 | TRBD2 | TRBV20-1 | many | TGCAGTGCGGGGACTAGCGGGGCACAAGAGACCCAGTACTTC | CSAGTSGAQETQYF
TRBJ2-3 | - | TRBV10-3 | many | TGTGCCATCAGTGAGTCGGCCGATACGCAGTATTTT | CAISESADTQYF
TRBJ2-7 | TRBD2 | TRBV29-1 | - | TGCAGCGCCCGTAGCGGGAGTAGCTCCTACGAGCAGTACTTC | CSARSGSSSYEQYF
TRBJ2-3 | - | TRBV20-1 | few | TGCAGTGCTGGCCCCATGAGCGGTGCAGATACGCAGTATTTT | CSAGPMSGADTQYF
TRBJ1-3 | - | TRBV12-3/TRBV12-4 | many | TGTGCCAGCAGTTCGGAGGGTAACATTGGAAACACCATATATTTT | CASSSEGNIGNTIYF
TRBJ2-2 | TRBD2 | TRBV5-1 | many | TGCGCCAGCAGTTCCGGGACTAGCGGGATCGCCGGGGAGCTGTTTTTT | CASSSGTSGIAGELFF
TRBJ1-5 | - | TRBV7-6 | few | TGTGCCAGCAGCTTTGGGGGGGATCAGCCCCAGCATTTT | CASSFGGDQPQHF
TRBJ2-7 | - | TRBV2 | many | TGTGCCAGCAGTGTAAGAGCCGAGCAGTACTTC | CASSVRAEQYF
TRBJ2-3 | - | TRBV20-1 | - | TGCAGTGCTCTGGACGAAATAGATACGCAGTATTTT | CSALDEIDTQYF
TRBJ1-6 | - | TRBV27 | many | TGTGCCAGCAGTTTAGTGGATCGTAGTTCACCCCTCCACTTT | CASSLVDRSSPLHF
TRBJ2-5 | TRBD2 | TRBV20-1 | few | TGCAGTGCTAGGTCAGCGCTAGCGGGAGAGACCCAGTACTTC | CSARSALAGETQYF
TRBJ2-7 | TRBD1 | TRBV4-2 | many | TGTGCCAGCAGCCAAGGACAGGGAACCTACGAGCAGTACTTC | CASSQGQGTYEQYF
TRBJ1-1 | - | TRBV5-1 | - | TGCGCCAGCAGCTACTTCTCATCGGATAACACTGAAGCTTTCTTT | CASSYFSSDNTEAFF
TRBJ2-3 | - | TRBV24-1 | few | TGTGCCACCAGTCAAGGGGATACGCAGTATTTT | CATSQGDTQYF
TRBJ2-1 | TRBD2 | TRBV20-1 | - | TGCAGTGCTAGAGATTCGGTAGCGGGGGACAATGAGCAGTTCTTC | CSARDSVAGDNEQFF
TRBJ2-3 | - | TRBV6-6 | - | TGTGCCAGCAGTTACCCAGGGGGGAATACGCAGTATTTT | CASSYPGGNTQYF
TRBJ2-7 | - | TRBV20-1 | - | TGCAGTGCTAGAGAAGGGAAGGACAGAACCTACGAGCAGTACTTC | CSAREGKDRTYEQYF
TRBJ1-2 | - | TRBV10-3 | many | TGTGCCGCCGGGGGCGGGATTCAAAATGGCTACACCTTC | CAAGGGIQNGYTF
TRBJ2-3 | TRBD2 | TRBV9 | many | TGTGCCAGCAGCGTAGTGGCGGGAGGTTCAGATACGCAGTATTTT | CASSVVAGGSDTQYF
TRBJ2-7 | - | TRBV5-6 | once | TGTGCCAGCAACAGAAGGTACAGGGTCTACGAGCAGTACTTC | CASNRRYRVYEQYF
TRBJ1-2 | TRBD1 | TRBV29-1 | once | TGCAGCTCCTTGTTGGGACAGAACTATGGCTACACCTTC | CSSLLGQNYGYTF
TRBJ2-2 | TRBD2 | TRBV19 | many | TGTGCCAGTAGTACCCGCGGCACTAGCGGAGGCGGGGAGCTGTTTTTT | CASSTRGTSGGGELFF
TRBJ2-1 | - | TRBV29-1 | many | TGCAGCGTAATGAGCTCCTACAATGAGCAGTTCTTC | CSVMSSYNEQFF
TRBJ2-1 | - | TRBV10-3 | few | TGTGCCATCAGCCCAGCGGGCGCCTACAATGAGCAGTTCTTC | CAISPAGAYNEQFF
TRBJ1-3 | TRBD1 | TRBV6-5 | many | TGTGCCAGCAGTTGGGACAGGGGGTTCTCTGGAAACACCATATATTTT | CASSWDRGFSGNTIYF
TRBJ2-4 | - | TRBV6-1 | many | TGTGCCACTCAGGTTGGGGGTGCCAAAAACATTCAGTACTTC | CATQVGGAKNIQYF
TRBJ1-5 | - | TRBV20-1 | once | TGCAGTGCTAGAGATTACGGCTCTAGCAATCAGCCCCAGCATTTT | CSARDYGSSNQPQHF
TRBJ1-1 | - | TRBV7-2 | few | TGTGCCAGCACCCTGGAAGAAACTGAAGCTTTCTTT | CASTLEETEAFF
TRBJ2-5 | TRBD2 | TRBV20-1 | many | TGCAGTGGTGGAGTAGCGGGGAGGCAGTACTTC | CSGGVAGRQYF
TRBJ2-7 | TRBD2 | TRBV6-1 | - | TGTGCCAGCAGGCAGGCCCCGACTAGCGGACCCTACGAGCAGTACTTC | CASRQAPTSGPYEQYF
TRBJ2-6 | - | TRBV6-1 | many | TGTGCCAGCAGTAACAGGGATTCAGGGGCCAACGTCCTGACTTTC | CASSNRDSGANVLTF
TRBJ1-2 | TRBD1 | TRBV10-3 | - | TGTGCCATCAGTAGAGACCGGGACAGGGAAGGTCAGAGCTACACCTTC | CAISRDRDREGQSYTF
TRBJ2-3 | TRBD1 | TRBV20-1 | many | TGCAGTGCAAACGGACAGGGGCGCACAGATACGCAGTATTTT | CSANGQGRTDTQYF
TRBJ2-1 | TRBD1 | TRBV30 | few | TGTGCCTGGAGTGTACGGACAGGGAGGTTTGGCAATGAGCAGTTCTTC | CAWSVRTGRFGNEQFF
TRBJ2-1 | - | TRBV29-1 | few | TGCAGCGTTTTTGGGGAAATCTCCTACAATGAGCAGTTCTTC | CSVFGEISYNEQFF
TRBJ2-7 | TRBD2 | TRBV12-3/TRBV12-4 | few | TGTGCCAGCAGTTTATTCTCTAGCGGGTCCTACGAGCAGTACTTC | CASSLFSSGSYEQYF
TRBJ2-3 | - | TRBV10-3 | many | TGTGCCATCAAGGAACAGGGTAGCACAGATACGCAGTATTTT | CAIKEQGSTDTQYF
TRBJ2-2 | - | TRBV18 | many | TGTGCCAGCTCACCACCGACGGGGTACACCGGGGAGCTGTTTTTT | CASSPPTGYTGELFF
TRBJ2-7 | - | TRBV5-6 | many | TGTGCCAGCAGCTCAAATAAAAGGACAGTCGAGCAGTACTTC | CASSSNKRTVEQYF
TRBJ2-5 | - | TRBV20-1 | - | TGCAGTGCTACGCAGGGGCAAGAGACCCAGTACTTC | CSATQGQETQYF
TRBJ2-2 | - | TRBV20-1 | - | TGCAGTGCGCCTAACCAGGGTAGCGGGGAGCTGTTTTTT | CSAPNQGSGELFF
TRBJ2-1 | TRBD2 | TRBV12-3/TRBV12-4 | few | TGTGCCAGCAGTTTATTAGGGAGGGGATACAATGAGCAGTTCTTC | CASSLLGRGYNEQFF
TRBJ1-2 | - | TRBV20-1 | - | TGCAGTGCTTCAGGGCCAGCCTATGGCTACACCTTC | CSASGPAYGYTF
TRBJ2-3 | - | TRBV20-1 | - | TGCAGTGCTAGAGTGACTAGTGGGGGCACAGATACGCAGTATTTT | CSARVTSGGTDTQYF
TRBJ2-3 | TRBD2 | TRBV27 | many | TGTGCCAGCAGTTTAGGACTAGCGGCAGATACGCAGTATTTT | CASSLGLAADTQYF